What follows are 5 T cell receptor beta chains derived from one specimen sequenced in a study of T cell responses to AZD1222 COVID-19 vaccine. The data were produced by immunoSEQ multiplex PCR, yet TCRdb's version contains in-frame clones alone and is incomplete. This sample has roughly 180,000 clones; 87% occur once, and the top ten carry about 3%. The material was peripheral blood, obtained on day 0 of MenACWY control vaccination. The receptors come from an adult in good health.

V is TRBV5-6 and J is TRBJ2-7, with D perhaps TRBD1 (6 bases). The ends were cut back, 3 bases at V and 3 bases at J, with 10 bases in the middle. Germline-derived CDR1 and CDR2 are SGHDT and YYEEEE. CDR3 length: 13 amino acids. This CDR3 is CASSSDSGYEQYF. DNA for the CDR3: TGTGCCAGCAGCTCGGACAGCGGCTACGAGCAGTACTTC.

The chain's CDR3 is CASSESTGFTGELFF. Written as DNA, the CDR3 is TGTGCCAGTAGCGAAAGCACAGGGTTCACCGGGGAGCTGTTTTTT. This chain connects TRBV19 to TRBJ2-2; the D gene is possibly TRBD1 (6 bases). Germline CDR1 is LNHDA and CDR2 is SQIVND (reference sequence). V was clipped by 6 bases and J by 4 bases, with 15 bases between them. The length of the CDR3 is 15 residues.

This clone was counted once. The chain links TRBV3-1 (or the pseudogene TRBV3-2) to TRBJ2-5; 7 bases map to TRBD2. The CDR3 contains 15 residues. V shed 1 base, J shed 2 bases, and the junction held 4 bases outside the gene matches. Germline assignment: CDR1 LGHDT and CDR2 YNNKEL (reference sequence). The CDR3 protein is CASSQVAGEQETQYF. The DNA of the CDR3 is TGTGCCAGCAGCCAAGTGGCGGGGGAACAAGAGACCCAGTACTTC.

The chain carries TRBV4-1 and TRBJ2-7, with a weak D call TRBD1 (6 bases). Between the trimmed V and J ends, which lost 2 bases and 2 bases, there was a span of 10 bases. In germline, CDR1 is MGHRA, CDR2 YSYEKL. The CDR3 runs 14 residues. CDR3 amino acids: CASSQTRGTYEQYF. The CDR3 DNA reads as TGCGCCAGCAGCCAAACCAGGGGAACCTACGAGCAGTACTTC.

The rearrangement joins TRBV7-2 to TRBJ2-1; TRBD2 aligns across 8 bases. Germline V CDR1 and CDR2: SGHTA, FQGNSA. The CDR3 length is 16 residues. Trimming cost V 1 base and J 7 bases; bases outside gene matches: 9. CDR3 DNA sequence: TGTGCCAGCAGCTTAGACCTAGCGGGCACCGTAAATGAGCAGTTCTTC. Amino acid sequence: CASSLDLAGTVNEQFF.